The entry below gives a single T cell receptor (beta chain) sequence along with its context. The data belong to a study of cytomegalovirus exposure and HLA in healthy donors. The primer mix had 60 Vbeta and 13 Jbeta primers. Clones were sequenced by immunoSEQ multiplex PCR, and TCRdb holds only the in-frame ones, with some missing. This sample has about 180,000 clones, with approximately 80% found just once. Trimming shortened V by 4 bases and J by 9 bases, and 19 bases separated the two germline ends. Germline V gene data show CDR1 as MNHEY and CDR2 as SVGAGI. The CDR3 covers 14 residues. The chain employs TRBV6-5 and TRBJ2-7, with D possibly matching TRBD1 (5 bases). The sample taken for sequencing was PBMCs. The TCR originated in a woman in her forties or fifties in good health and CMV-seronegative. The CDR3 DNA reads as TGTGCCAGCAGTTGGGAAAGGGGTGGTAATGGGCAGTACTTC. This codes for CASSWERGGNGQYF.